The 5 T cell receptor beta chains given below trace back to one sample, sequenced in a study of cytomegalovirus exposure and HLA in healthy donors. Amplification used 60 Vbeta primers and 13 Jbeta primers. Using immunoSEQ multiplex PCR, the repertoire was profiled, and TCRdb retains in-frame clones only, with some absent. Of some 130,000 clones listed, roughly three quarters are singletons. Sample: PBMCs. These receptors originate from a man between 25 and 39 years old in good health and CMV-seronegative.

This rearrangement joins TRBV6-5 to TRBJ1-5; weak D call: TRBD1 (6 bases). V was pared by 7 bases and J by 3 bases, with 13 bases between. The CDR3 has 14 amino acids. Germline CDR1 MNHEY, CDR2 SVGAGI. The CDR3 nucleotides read TGTGCCAGCAACCCACAGGGTAACAATCAGCCCCAGCATTTT. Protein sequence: CASNPQGNNQPQHF.

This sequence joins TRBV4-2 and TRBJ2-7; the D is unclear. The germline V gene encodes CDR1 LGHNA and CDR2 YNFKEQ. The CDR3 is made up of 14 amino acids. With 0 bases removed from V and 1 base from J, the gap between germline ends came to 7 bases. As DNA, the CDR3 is TGTGCCAGCAGCCAAGATTCTAGATCCTACGAGCAGTACTTC. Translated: CASSQDSRSYEQYF.

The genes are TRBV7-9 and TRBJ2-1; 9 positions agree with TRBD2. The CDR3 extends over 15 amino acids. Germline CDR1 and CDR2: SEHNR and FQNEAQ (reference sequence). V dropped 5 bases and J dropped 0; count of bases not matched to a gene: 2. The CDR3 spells CASSQGLASYNEQFF. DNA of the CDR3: TGTGCCAGCAGCCAGGGACTAGCCTCCTACAATGAGCAGTTCTTC.

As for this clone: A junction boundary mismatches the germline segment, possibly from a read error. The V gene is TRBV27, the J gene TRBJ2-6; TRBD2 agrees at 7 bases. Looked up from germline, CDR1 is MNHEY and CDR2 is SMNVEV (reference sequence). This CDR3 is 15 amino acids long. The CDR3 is CASSLGGYGVNVLTF. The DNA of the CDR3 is TGTGCCAGCAGTTTGGGGGGGTACGGGGTCAACGTCCTGACTTTC.

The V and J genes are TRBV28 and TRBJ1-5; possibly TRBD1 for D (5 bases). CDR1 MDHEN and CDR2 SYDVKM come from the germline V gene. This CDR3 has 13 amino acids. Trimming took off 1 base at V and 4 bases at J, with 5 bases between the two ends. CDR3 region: CASSLSGNQPQHF. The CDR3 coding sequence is TGTGCCAGCAGTTTATCAGGGAATCAGCCCCAGCATTTT.